The clone carrying this TCR beta chain showed up many times. The antigen is unknown. From the 5' RACE reads, TCRdb called clonotypes with MiXCR, one entry per CDR3 protein. The sample lists 450,000 to 650,000 distinct CDR3 sequences; 9.6% were seen once. The sample belongs to a study of identical twins. Study-wide findings and caveats: One should note that invariant MAIT and iNKT cells could partly confound zero-insertion analyses.

Healthy Caucasians supplied all donations. This sample was also put to use in a study of yellow fever vaccine responses in identical twins.

The sequence came from a woman between 18 and 29 years old in good health. The sequencing sample was made of PBMCs.

The CDR3 here is CASSDSSGITYEQYF. CDR3 in DNA: TGTGCCAGCAGCGATAGTAGCGGGATTACCTACGAGCAGTACTTC. The chain employs TRBV7-9 and TRBJ2-7, with 8 bases that match TRBD2. V gave up 5 bases and J gave up 2 bases; unmatched junction bases: 8. The CDR3 has 15 amino acids. The germline V gene encodes CDR1 SEHNR and CDR2 FQNEAQ (reference sequence).